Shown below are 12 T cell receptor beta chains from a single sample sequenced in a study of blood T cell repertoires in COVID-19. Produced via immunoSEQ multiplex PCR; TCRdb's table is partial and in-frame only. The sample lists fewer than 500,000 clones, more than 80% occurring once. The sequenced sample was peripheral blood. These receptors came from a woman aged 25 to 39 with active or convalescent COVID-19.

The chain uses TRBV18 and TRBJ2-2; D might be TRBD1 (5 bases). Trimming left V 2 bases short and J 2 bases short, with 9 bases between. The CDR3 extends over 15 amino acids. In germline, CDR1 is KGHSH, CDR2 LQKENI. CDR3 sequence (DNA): TGTGCCAGCTCACCAAGGACACCTAACACCGGGGAGCTGTTTTTT. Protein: CASSPRTPNTGELFF. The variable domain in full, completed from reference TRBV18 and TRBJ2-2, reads NAGVMQNPRHLVRRRGQEARLRCSPMKGHSHVYWYRQLPEEGLKFMVYLQKENIIDESGMPKERFSAEFPKEGPSILRIQQVVRGDSAAYFCASSPRTPNTGELFFGEGSRLTVL.

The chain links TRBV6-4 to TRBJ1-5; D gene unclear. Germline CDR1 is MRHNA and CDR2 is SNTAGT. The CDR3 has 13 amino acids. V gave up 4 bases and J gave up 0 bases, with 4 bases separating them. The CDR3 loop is CASSGDSNQPQHF. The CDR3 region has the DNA TGTGCCAGCAGTGGCGATAGCAATCAGCCCCAGCATTTT.

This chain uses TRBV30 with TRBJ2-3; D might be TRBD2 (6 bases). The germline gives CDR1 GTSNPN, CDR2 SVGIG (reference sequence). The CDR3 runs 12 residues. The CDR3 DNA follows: TGTGTGCGGGGTTTAGTTACAGATACGCAGTATTTT. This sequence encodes CVRGLVTDTQYF. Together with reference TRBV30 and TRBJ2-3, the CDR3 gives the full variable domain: SQTIHQWPATLVQPVGSPLSLECTVEGTSNPNLYWYRQAAGRGLQLLFYSVGIGQISSEVPQNLSASRPQDRQFILSSKKLLLSDSGFYLCVRGLVTDTQYFGPGTRLTVL.

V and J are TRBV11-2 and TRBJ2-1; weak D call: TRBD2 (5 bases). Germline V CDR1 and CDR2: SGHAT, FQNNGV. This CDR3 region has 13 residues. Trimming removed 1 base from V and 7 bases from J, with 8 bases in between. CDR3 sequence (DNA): TGTGCCAGCAGCTTAGCCGGGATTAATGAGCAGTTCTTC. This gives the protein CASSLAGINEQFF.

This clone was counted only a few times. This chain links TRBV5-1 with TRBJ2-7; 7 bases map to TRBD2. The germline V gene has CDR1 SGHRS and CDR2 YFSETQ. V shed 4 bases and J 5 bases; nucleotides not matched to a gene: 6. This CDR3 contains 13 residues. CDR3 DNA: TGCGCCAGCAGCCTGACTAGCCGTGACGAGCAGTACTTC. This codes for CASSLTSRDEQYF.

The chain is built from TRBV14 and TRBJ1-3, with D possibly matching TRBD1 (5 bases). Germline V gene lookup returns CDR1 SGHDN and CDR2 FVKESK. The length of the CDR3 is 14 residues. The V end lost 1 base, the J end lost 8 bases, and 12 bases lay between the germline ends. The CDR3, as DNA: TGTGCCAGCAGCCAAGTTGGGGCGGCGGACACCATATATTTT. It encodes CASSQVGAADTIYF. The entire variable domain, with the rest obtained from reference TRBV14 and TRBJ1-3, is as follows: EAGVTQFPSHSVIEKGQTVTLRCDPISGHDNLYWYRRVMGKEIKFLLHFVKESKQDESGMPNNRFLAERTGGTYSTLKVQPAELEDSGVYFCASSQVGAADTIYFGEGSWLTVV.

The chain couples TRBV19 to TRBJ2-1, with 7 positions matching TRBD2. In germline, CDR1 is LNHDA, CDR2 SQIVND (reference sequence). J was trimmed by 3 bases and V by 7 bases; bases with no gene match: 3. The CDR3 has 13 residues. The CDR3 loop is CASMGLFYNEQFF. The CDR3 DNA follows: TGTGCCAGTATGGGACTATTCTACAATGAGCAGTTCTTC.

In nucleotides, the CDR3 is TGTGCCAGCAGCTTAGTTGGGGACATGAACACTGAAGCTTTCTTT. This codes for CASSLVGDMNTEAFF. This rearrangement joins TRBV7-2 to TRBJ1-1; a possible D gene is TRBD1 (6 bases). The germline CDR1 and CDR2 sequences are SGHTA and FQGNSA. With 1 base removed from V and 0 bases from J, the gap between germline ends came to 9 bases. The CDR3 totals 15 residues. Drawing the rest from reference TRBV7-2 and TRBJ1-1, the complete variable domain is GAGVSQSPSNKVTEKGKDVELRCDPISGHTALYWYRQSLGQGLEFLIYFQGNSAPDKSGLPSDRFSAERTGGSVSTLTIQRTQQEDSAVYLCASSLVGDMNTEAFFGQGTRLTVV.

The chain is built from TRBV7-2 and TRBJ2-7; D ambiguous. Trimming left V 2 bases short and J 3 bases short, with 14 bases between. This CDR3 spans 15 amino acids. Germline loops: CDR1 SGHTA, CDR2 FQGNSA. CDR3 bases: TGTGCCAGCAGCTTACACGCCCGGTCTGGCTACGAGCAGTACTTC. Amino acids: CASSLHARSGYEQYF.

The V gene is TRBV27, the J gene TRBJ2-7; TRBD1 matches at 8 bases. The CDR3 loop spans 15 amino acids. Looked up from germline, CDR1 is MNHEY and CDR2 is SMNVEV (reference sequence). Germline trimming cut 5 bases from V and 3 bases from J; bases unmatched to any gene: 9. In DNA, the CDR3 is TGTGCCAGCAGTGGACCCGGGACAGGTCTCTACGAGCAGTACTTC. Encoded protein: CASSGPGTGLYEQYF.

For the CDR3, the DNA is TGTGCCAGTAGTACCAGGTTTTCTGGAAACACCATATATTTT. Translating it yields CASSTRFSGNTIYF. The chain links TRBV19 to TRBJ1-3; D ambiguous. Germline V gene lookup returns CDR1 LNHDA and CDR2 SQIVND (reference sequence). CDR3 size: 14 residues. V was clipped by 4 bases and J by 1 base, with 8 bases between them. The full variable domain, completed using reference TRBV19 and TRBJ1-3, is DGGITQSPKYLFRKEGQNVTLSCEQNLNHDAMYWYRQDPGQGLRLIYYSQIVNDFQKGDIAEGYSVSREKKESFPLTVTSAQKNPTAFYLCASSTRFSGNTIYFGEGSWLTVV.

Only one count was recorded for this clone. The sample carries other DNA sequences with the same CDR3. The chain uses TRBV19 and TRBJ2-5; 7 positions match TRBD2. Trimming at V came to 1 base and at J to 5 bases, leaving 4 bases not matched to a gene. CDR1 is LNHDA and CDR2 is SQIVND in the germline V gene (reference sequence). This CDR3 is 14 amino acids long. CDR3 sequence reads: CASSIVGGGETQYF. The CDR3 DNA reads TGTGCCAGTAGTATAGTGGGGGGAGGGGAGACCCAGTACTTC.